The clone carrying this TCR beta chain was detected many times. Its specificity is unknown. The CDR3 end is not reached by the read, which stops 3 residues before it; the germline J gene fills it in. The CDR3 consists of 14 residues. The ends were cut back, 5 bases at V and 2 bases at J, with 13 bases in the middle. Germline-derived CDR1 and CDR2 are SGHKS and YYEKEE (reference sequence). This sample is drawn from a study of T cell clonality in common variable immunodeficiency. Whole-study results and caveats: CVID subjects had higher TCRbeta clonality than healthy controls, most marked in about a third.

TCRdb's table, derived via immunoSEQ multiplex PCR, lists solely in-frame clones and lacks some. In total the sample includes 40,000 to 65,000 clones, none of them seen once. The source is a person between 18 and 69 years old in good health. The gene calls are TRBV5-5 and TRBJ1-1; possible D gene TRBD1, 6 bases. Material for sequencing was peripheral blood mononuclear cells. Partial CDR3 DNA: TGTGCCAGCAGTATCAGGGGTGAAAACACTGAA. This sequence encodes CASSIRGENTE. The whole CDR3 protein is CASSIRGENTEAFF.